This T cell receptor (beta chain) comes out of a study of regulatory dendritic cells for organ transplantation. This CDR3 has 14 amino acids. CDR1 is SGHDN and CDR2 is FVKESK in the germline V gene. Trimming cost V 6 bases and J 1 base, with 9 bases left between them. Allogeneic regulatory or mature dendritic cells were co-cultured for roughly five days with CFSE-labeled sorted T cells at 1:10. Using immunoSEQ multiplex PCR, the repertoire was profiled, and TCRdb retains in-frame clones only, with some absent. The profile shows under 12,000 clones, 65% to 80% of them singletons. As to this clone: Its matching antigen is unknown.

The chain couples TRBV14 to TRBJ2-2, with D perhaps matching TRBD1 (6 bases). This TCR came from a human donor in good health. Specimen: memory CD4+ T cells from blood cultured with regulatory dendritic cells. This sample's subset: CD45RO+ memory T cells. CDR3 sequence: CASSLQGNTGELFF. Here the CDR3 DNA reads TGTGCCAGCAGTCTACAGGGGAACACCGGGGAGCTGTTTTTT.